These 4 T cell receptor beta chains came from one sample sequenced in a study of molecular identifiers for immune sequencing clone quantification. TCRdb used MiXCR to reprocess the PCR reads, holding one entry per CDR3 protein. The sample lists tens of thousands of distinct CDR3 sequences, about 23% seen once, with approximately 0.78% in the top ten. The specimen was naive CD8+ T cells from blood, with Jurkat cell RNA spiked in. Subset here: FACS-sorted CD8+CD4-CCR7+CD45RA+ naive T cells. These receptors originate from a human donor in good health. Some libraries in this study had Jurkat cell RNA spiked in.

Notes on this clonotype: This could be a read error, since a much larger clone is one nucleotide away. The rearrangement links TRBV6-5 to TRBJ2-3, with TRBD1 matching 8 bases. The CDR3 spans 18 residues. Germline V gives CDR1 MNHEY, CDR2 SVGAGI. The V and J ends lost 1 base and 1 base, in that order; junction bases with no gene match: 10. Written as DNA, the CDR3 is TGTGCCAGCAGTTACTACGGACCGACAGGGGCTGGCACAGATACGCAGTATTTT. Protein product: CASSYYGPTGAGTDTQYF.

This clonotype was recorded a few times. This rearrangement joins TRBV5-4 to TRBJ2-7, with D hard to call. The CDR3 runs 13 residues. Trimming cost V 0 bases and J 0 bases, with 4 bases left between them. CDR1 and CDR2 (germline): SGHNT, YYREEE (reference sequence). The CDR3: CASSLDNSYEQYF. DNA of the CDR3: TGTGCCAGCAGCTTGGACAACTCCTACGAGCAGTACTTC.

The rearrangement links TRBV7-9 to TRBJ2-7; D gene ambiguous. Germline V gene sequence: CDR1 SEHNR, CDR2 FQNEAQ (reference sequence). V lost 0 bases to trimming and J lost 2 bases, with 2 bases between them. The CDR3 contains 12 residues. CDR3 DNA sequence: TGTGCCAGCAGCTTAGCGGCCTACGAGCAGTACTTC. It is translated as CASSLAAYEQYF. The entire variable domain, with the rest obtained from reference TRBV7-9 and TRBJ2-7, is as follows: DTGVSQNPRHKITKRGQNVTFRCDPISEHNRLYWYRQTLGQGPEFLTYFQNEAQLEKSRLLSDRFSAERPKGSFSTLEIQRTEQGDSAMYLCASSLAAYEQYFGPGTRLTVT.

This clonotype was detected ten times or more. V is TRBV12-5 and J is TRBJ2-3; 7 nucleotides match TRBD2. With V trimmed by 9 bases and J by 0 bases, 9 bases remained unmatched. The CDR3 sequence is 15 residues long. CDR1 and CDR2 (germline): LGHNT, FRNRAP. CDR3 DNA sequence: TGTGCTAGCCAGCGGGGAAGCTTTAGCACAGATACGCAGTATTTT. Protein: CASQRGSFSTDTQYF.